A single sample is the source of the 8 T cell receptor beta chains below, sequenced in a study of OX40 agonist ivuxolimab in advanced cancers. Generated by immunoSEQ multiplex PCR, the TCRdb table keeps only in-frame clones and is missing some. This table has approximately 100,000 clones, approximately 86% appearing once. Sequenced material: CD4+ or CD8+ T cells sorted from blood, taken in a trial of the OX40 agonist ivuxolimab. Source of these receptors: an adult with an advanced solid tumor such as melanoma, head and neck, liver or kidney cancer.

The genes are TRBV5-1 and TRBJ2-1; weak D call: TRBD2 (6 bases). The CDR3 has 15 residues. V was cut by 4 bases and J by 0 bases, with 11 bases left in between. Germline-derived CDR1 and CDR2 are SGHRS and YFSETQ. The CDR3 region is CASSADGSSYNEQFF. In DNA, the CDR3 is TGCGCCAGCAGCGCCGACGGGAGCTCCTACAATGAGCAGTTCTTC.

The gene calls are TRBV19 and TRBJ2-1; D is possibly TRBD1 (6 bases). Germline values: CDR1 LNHDA, CDR2 SQIVND (reference sequence). V dropped 4 bases and J dropped 10 bases, with 20 bases sitting between them. The CDR3 consists of 15 residues. DNA for the CDR3: TGTGCCAGTAGTAAGCATCAGGGCGTTAGGGGGGAGCAGTTCTTC. Translation gives CASSKHQGVRGEQFF.

This chain joins TRBV7-9 and TRBJ1-1; D perhaps matches TRBD1 (5 bases). Germline-derived CDR1 and CDR2 are SEHNR and FQNEAQ (reference sequence). This CDR3 contains 17 residues. Trimming cost V 5 bases and J 0 bases, with 19 bases left between them. CDR3 amino acids: CASSMSEGPRMNTEAFF. CDR3 sequence (DNA): TGTGCCAGCAGCATGTCCGAGGGGCCGAGGATGAACACTGAAGCTTTCTTT.

The chain employs TRBV2 and TRBJ1-1, with D perhaps TRBD1 (6 bases). CDR1 and CDR2 from the germline V gene are SNHLY and FYNNEI. Trimming pared 5 bases from V and 5 bases from J, leaving 15 bases between. There are 14 residues in the CDR3. The DNA for the CDR3 is TGTGCCAGCAGTAGAGGGGGGCCGGGGACTGAAGCTTTCTTT. This gives the protein CASSRGGPGTEAFF.

The chain combines TRBV19 with TRBJ1-5; tentative D call: TRBD1 (6 bases). CDR3 size: 16 residues. The germline V gene encodes CDR1 LNHDA and CDR2 SQIVND (reference sequence). V was shortened by 2 bases and J by 2 bases, with 13 bases between the two germline ends. The CDR3 sequence: CASSISRGQRNQPQHF. The CDR3 bases are TGTGCCAGTAGTATATCCCGCGGACAGCGCAATCAGCCCCAGCATTTT.

The chain combines TRBV7-6 with TRBJ2-3; 8 nucleotides align to TRBD1. The CDR3 runs to 17 residues. Germline V CDR1 and CDR2: SGHVS, FNYEAQ. The V gene end was trimmed by 2 bases and the J gene end by 0 bases; junction bases not matched to a gene: 7. In nucleotides, the CDR3 is TGTGCCAGCAGCTTAAGGGCGCGGGACAGGAGCACAGATACGCAGTATTTT. As protein: CASSLRARDRSTDTQYF.

The CDR3 loop is CASSRLGTPEAFF. The CDR3, as DNA: TGTGCCAGCAGCAGATTAGGGACACCCGAAGCTTTCTTT. V and J are TRBV7-9 and TRBJ1-1, with TRBD1 as a possible D gene (6 bases). The CDR3 is 13 residues long. The V gene lost 5 bases and the J gene lost 8 bases, with 15 bases spanning the gap. Germline V gene lookup returns CDR1 SEHNR and CDR2 FQNEAQ (reference sequence).

The gene calls are TRBV27 and TRBJ2-3; 7 positions match TRBD2. The CDR3 contains 14 residues. CDR1 and CDR2 from the germline V gene are MNHEY and SMNVEV (reference sequence). J lost 6 bases, V lost 3 bases, and 6 bases had no gene match. The CDR3 DNA is TGTGCCAGCAGTTTCGGCGGGGGAGGGGATACGCAGTATTTT. This sequence encodes CASSFGGGGDTQYF.